A selection of T cell receptor beta chains follows, all from one sample in a study of cytomegalovirus exposure and HLA in healthy donors. The method was immunoSEQ multiplex PCR; TCRdb's version includes in-frame clones alone and lacks a portion of them. The top ten hold 3.5% to 5% of the sample, which has 130,000 or so clones, 77% seen once. Material: PBMCs. Receptors originate from a male donor in good health and CMV-seropositive. Both conserved end residues are part of each CDR3. The order of the fields is D gene, V gene, J gene, clone size, CDR3 protein, CDR3 DNA. D genes are given only for firm matches. The size field is filled for only some rows; it gives once, few, many or a size class.

D gene: .
V gene: TRBV2
J gene: TRBJ1-4
clone size: .
CDR3 protein: CASTPQVYKHEKLFF
CDR3 DNA: TGTGCCAGCACCCCCCAGGTGTATAAGCATGAAAAACTGTTTTTT

D gene: .
V gene: TRBV19
J gene: TRBJ2-5
clone size: .
CDR3 protein: CASSRVGLMTQYF
CDR3 DNA: TGTGCCAGTAGTCGGGTCGGTCTAATGACCCAGTACTTC

D gene: TRBD2
V gene: TRBV19
J gene: TRBJ2-2
clone size: .
CDR3 protein: CASSIVGLAGPNTGELFF
CDR3 DNA: TGTGCCAGTAGTATTGTCGGACTAGCGGGTCCGAACACCGGGGAGCTGTTTTTT

D gene: .
V gene: TRBV30
J gene: TRBJ1-3
clone size: .
CDR3 protein: CAWSQGFGNTIYF
CDR3 DNA: TGTGCCTGGAGTCAGGGGTTTGGAAACACCATATATTTT

D gene: .
V gene: TRBV7-9
J gene: TRBJ2-7
clone size: few
CDR3 protein: CASSVGGLDSYEQYF
CDR3 DNA: TGTGCCAGCAGCGTCGGGGGGCTGGACTCCTACGAGCAGTACTTC

D gene: TRBD1
V gene: TRBV15
J gene: TRBJ1-1
clone size: .
CDR3 protein: CATSPQTLDRGGNTEAFF
CDR3 DNA: TGTGCCACCAGCCCGCAGACCCTGGACAGGGGCGGTAACACTGAAGCTTTCTTT

D gene: TRBD1
V gene: TRBV30
J gene: TRBJ1-5
clone size: .
CDR3 protein: CAWRELTGTGFGQPQHF
CDR3 DNA: TGTGCCTGGAGGGAACTGACCGGGACAGGGTTCGGTCAGCCCCAGCATTTT

D gene: .
V gene: TRBV28
J gene: TRBJ1-1
clone size: .
CDR3 protein: CASSLFGSNTEAFF
CDR3 DNA: TGTGCCAGCAGTTTATTTGGCAGTAACACTGAAGCTTTCTTT

D gene: .
V gene: TRBV5-5
J gene: TRBJ1-6
clone size: once
CDR3 protein: CASSLGRYNSPLHF
CDR3 DNA: TGTGCCAGCAGCTTGGGCAGGTATAATTCACCCCTCCACTTT

D gene: TRBD2
V gene: TRBV29-1
J gene: TRBJ2-7
clone size: .
CDR3 protein: CSVQPGGPYEQYF
CDR3 DNA: TGCAGCGTTCAACCGGGAGGGCCCTACGAGCAGTACTTC

D gene: TRBD2
V gene: TRBV5-1
J gene: TRBJ2-2
clone size: once
CDR3 protein: CASSLGLAGGLAGELFF
CDR3 DNA: TGCGCCAGCAGCCTCGGACTAGCGGGAGGGCTGGCCGGGGAGCTGTTTTTT

D gene: .
V gene: TRBV18
J gene: TRBJ2-7
clone size: .
CDR3 protein: CASSLDRDTPRYEQYF
CDR3 DNA: TGTGCCAGCTCACTGGACCGGGACACCCCTCGCTACGAGCAGTACTTC

D gene: .
V gene: TRBV28
J gene: TRBJ2-5
clone size: .
CDR3 protein: CASSGEGRPSQYF
CDR3 DNA: TGTGCCAGCAGTGGGGAAGGGAGGCCTTCCCAGTACTTC

D gene: .
V gene: TRBV28
J gene: TRBJ2-7
clone size: once
CDR3 protein: CAAGQARGLYYEQYF
CDR3 DNA: TGTGCCGCAGGACAAGCTAGGGGCCTCTACTACGAGCAGTACTTC

D gene: .
V gene: TRBV19
J gene: TRBJ1-6
clone size: few
CDR3 protein: CASSNFKNSPLHF
CDR3 DNA: TGTGCCAGTAGCAACTTTAAAAATTCACCCCTCCACTTT

D gene: TRBD1
V gene: TRBV4-2
J gene: TRBJ2-7
clone size: .
CDR3 protein: CASSQEGTGDGYEQYF
CDR3 DNA: TGTGCCAGCAGCCAAGAGGGGACAGGGGACGGGTACGAGCAGTACTTC

D gene: .
V gene: TRBV7-6
J gene: TRBJ1-2
clone size: .
CDR3 protein: CASSPLDGQTANYGYTF
CDR3 DNA: TGTGCCAGCAGCCCTTTAGACGGACAGACCGCTAACTATGGCTACACCTTC

D gene: .
V gene: TRBV25-1
J gene: TRBJ2-5
clone size: .
CDR3 protein: CASSVQETQYF
CDR3 DNA: TGTGCCAGCAGTGTTCAGGAGACCCAGTACTTC

D gene: TRBD1
V gene: TRBV15
J gene: TRBJ1-5
clone size: .
CDR3 protein: CATSGWTGENQPQHF
CDR3 DNA: TGTGCCACCAGCGGCTGGACAGGAGAAAATCAGCCCCAGCATTTT

D gene: TRBD2
V gene: TRBV5-5
J gene: TRBJ2-2
clone size: .
CDR3 protein: CASSGARTSWGGELFF
CDR3 DNA: TGTGCCAGCAGTGGGGCTCGGACTAGCTGGGGCGGGGAGCTGTTTTTT

D gene: .
V gene: TRBV28
J gene: TRBJ1-1
clone size: .
CDR3 protein: CASRYRSLGNTEAFF
CDR3 DNA: TGTGCCAGCAGATACAGGTCCCTCGGGAACACTGAAGCTTTCTTT

D gene: TRBD1
V gene: TRBV7-9
J gene: TRBJ2-7
clone size: .
CDR3 protein: CASSLLGQGANEQYF
CDR3 DNA: TGTGCCAGCAGCTTATTAGGGCAGGGGGCCAACGAGCAGTACTTC

D gene: TRBD1
V gene: TRBV2
J gene: TRBJ2-7
clone size: .
CDR3 protein: CASSGDRGSSYEQYF
CDR3 DNA: TGTGCCAGCAGCGGGGACAGGGGGAGTAGCTACGAGCAGTACTTC

D gene: .
V gene: TRBV27
J gene: TRBJ2-1
clone size: .
CDR3 protein: CASSLSLDMYNEQFF
CDR3 DNA: TGTGCCAGCAGTTTATCGCTGGACATGTACAATGAGCAGTTCTTC

D gene: TRBD2
V gene: TRBV7-2
J gene: TRBJ2-2
clone size: .
CDR3 protein: CASSPRGGGGTGELFF
CDR3 DNA: TGTGCCAGCAGCCCGAGAGGCGGGGGGGGCACCGGGGAGCTGTTTTTT

D gene: .
V gene: TRBV7-2
J gene: TRBJ1-2
clone size: .
CDR3 protein: CASSLAAGNYGYTF
CDR3 DNA: TGTGCCAGCAGCCTAGCTGCGGGGAACTATGGCTACACCTTC

D gene: .
V gene: TRBV7-9
J gene: TRBJ2-7
clone size: .
CDR3 protein: CASSPDTREQYF
CDR3 DNA: TGTGCCAGCAGCCCGGACACCCGCGAGCAGTACTTC

D gene: .
V gene: TRBV4-2
J gene: TRBJ2-4
clone size: few
CDR3 protein: CASSRRQDQENSQYF
CDR3 DNA: TGTGCCAGCAGCCGCCGGCAGGATCAGGAAAACAGTCAGTACTTC